In this sample, the clone carrying this TCR beta chain turned up many times. The antigen remains undetermined. Patients chosen for sequencing had CD8+CD57+ cells that had expanded, as shown by flow cytometry. This sample is part of a study of CD8+CD57+ T cells in acquired aplastic anemia. Overall study findings and caveats: Comparison of patients with controls identified around 30 shared CD8+ CDR3 sequences.

With 4 bases clipped from V and 1 base from J, the junction kept 13 bases outside the gene matches. In germline, CDR1 is ENHRY, CDR2 SYGVKD. The CDR3 covers 20 residues. Genomic DNA, the template, was used for profiling of the TCR beta VDJ and CDR3. TCRdb analysed the reads with MiXCR anew, one entry per CDR3 protein. The top ten clones hold about an eighth of a sample with roughly 170,000 distinct CDR3 sequences, approximately 48% of them seen once. The chain combines TRBV10-3 with TRBJ2-1, with 13 positions matching TRBD2. The TCR comes from a human donor with aplastic anemia. Material: sorted CD4+, CD8+, or CD8+CD57+ T cells (not recorded which) from PBMCs. The CDR3 loop is CAISGSPTSGGAWSYNEQFF. The CDR3, as DNA: TGTGCCATCAGTGGATCGCCCACTAGCGGGGGGGCCTGGTCCTACAATGAGCAGTTCTTC.